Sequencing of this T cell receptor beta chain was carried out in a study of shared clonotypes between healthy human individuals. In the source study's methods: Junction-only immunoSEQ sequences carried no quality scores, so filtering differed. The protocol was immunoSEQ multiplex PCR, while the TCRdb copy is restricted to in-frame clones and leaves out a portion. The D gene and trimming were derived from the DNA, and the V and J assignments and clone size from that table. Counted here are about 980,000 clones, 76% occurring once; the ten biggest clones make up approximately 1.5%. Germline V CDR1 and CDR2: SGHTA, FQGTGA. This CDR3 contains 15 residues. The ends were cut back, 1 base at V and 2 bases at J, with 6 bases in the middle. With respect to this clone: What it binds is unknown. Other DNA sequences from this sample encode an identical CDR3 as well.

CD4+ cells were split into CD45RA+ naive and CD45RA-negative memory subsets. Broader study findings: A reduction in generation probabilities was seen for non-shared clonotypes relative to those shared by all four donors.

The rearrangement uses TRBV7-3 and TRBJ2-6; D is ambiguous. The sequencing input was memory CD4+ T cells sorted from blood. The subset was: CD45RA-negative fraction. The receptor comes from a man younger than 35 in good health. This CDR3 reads CASSLSGAGANVLTF. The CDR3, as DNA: TGTGCCAGCAGCTTAAGTGGTGCTGGGGCCAACGTCCTGACTTTC. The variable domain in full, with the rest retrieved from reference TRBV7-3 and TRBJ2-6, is GAGVSQTPSNKVTEKGKYVELRCDPISGHTALYWYRQSLGQGPEFLIYFQGTGAADDSGLPNDRFFAVRPEGSVSTLKIQRTERGDSAVYLCASSLSGAGANVLTFGAGSRLTVL.